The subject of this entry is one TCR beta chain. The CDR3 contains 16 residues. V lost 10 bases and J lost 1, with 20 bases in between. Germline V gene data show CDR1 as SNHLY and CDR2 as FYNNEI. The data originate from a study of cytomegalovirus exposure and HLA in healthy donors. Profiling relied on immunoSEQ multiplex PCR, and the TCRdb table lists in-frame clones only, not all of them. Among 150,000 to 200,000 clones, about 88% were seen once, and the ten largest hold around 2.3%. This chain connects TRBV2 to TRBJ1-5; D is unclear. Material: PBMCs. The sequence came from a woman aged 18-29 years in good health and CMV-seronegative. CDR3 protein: CATRERESGSNQPQHF. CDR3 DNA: TGTGCCACCCGAGAAAGGGAGTCTGGGAGCAATCAGCCCCAGCATTTT.